Listed here are 9 T cell receptor beta chains from one sample, sequenced in a study of OX40 agonist ivuxolimab in advanced cancers. The repertoire was sequenced with immunoSEQ multiplex PCR; TCRdb's copy has only in-frame clones and lacks some. The table shows about 52,000 clones, with roughly nine tenths occurring only once. The specimen was CD4+ or CD8+ T cells sorted from blood, collected in a trial of the OX40 agonist ivuxolimab. These receptors came from an adult with an advanced solid tumor such as melanoma, head and neck, liver or kidney cancer.

V usage is TRBV7-6 and J usage is TRBJ2-7, with 10 bases fitting TRBD1. Per the germline V gene, CDR1 is SGHVS and CDR2 is FNYEAQ. V was clipped by 4 bases and J by 1 base; unmatched bases: 7. The CDR3 is made up of 16 amino acids. CDR3 sequence: CASSSYRDRGSYEQYF. CDR3 bases: TGTGCCAGCAGCTCGTACCGGGACAGGGGTTCCTACGAGCAGTACTTC.

The chain is built from TRBV7-3 and TRBJ2-1; D gene unclear. The CDR3 sequence is 11 residues long. CDR1 and CDR2 (germline): SGHTA, FQGTGA. Trimming left V 0 bases short and J 8 bases short, with 2 bases between. CDR3 loop: CASSLTDEQFF. CDR3 nucleotide sequence: TGTGCCAGCAGCTTAACCGATGAGCAGTTCTTC.

This rearrangement joins TRBV5-6 to TRBJ2-7; possible D gene TRBD2, 5 bases. The V gene lost 2 bases and the J gene lost 1 base, with 7 bases spanning the gap. The CDR3 spans 13 residues. Germline loops: CDR1 SGHDT, CDR2 YYEEEE. The CDR3 loop is CASSLTGSYEQYF. CDR3 sequence (DNA): TGTGCCAGCAGCTTAACGGGGTCCTACGAGCAGTACTTC.

The CDR3 region is CASSLGQGIYGYTF. The CDR3 region has the DNA TGTGCCAGCAGCTTGGGACAGGGGATCTATGGCTACACCTTC. The rearrangement joins TRBV5-8 to TRBJ1-2; 8 positions agree with TRBD1. Germline CDR1 is SGHTS and CDR2 is YDEGEE. Trimming cost V 0 bases and J 4 bases; bases outside gene matches: 2. The CDR3 runs to 14 residues.

The chain employs TRBV20-1 and TRBJ1-2; possible D gene TRBD1, 6 bases. CDR3 length: 11 amino acids. V dropped 6 bases and J dropped 5 bases, with 10 bases sitting between them. Germline V gene sequence: CDR1 DFQATT, CDR2 SNEGSKA (reference sequence). For the CDR3, the DNA is TGCAGTGCCCTGGACAGTTATGGCTACACCTTC. It encodes CSALDSYGYTF.

Only one count was recorded for this clone. The rearrangement joins TRBV7-9 to TRBJ2-7, with a tentative D call TRBD1 (7 bases). CDR3 length: 14 residues. Germline CDR1 SEHNR, CDR2 FQNEAQ (reference sequence). V lost 1 base to trimming and J lost 7 bases, with 14 bases between them. CDR3: CASSLVAGGREQYF. CDR3 DNA: TGTGCCAGCAGCTTAGTGGCAGGGGGGCGGGAGCAGTACTTC.

This clone has only a few counts. The J gene is TRBJ2-7, the V gene TRBV19; D may be TRBD1 or TRBD2 (5 bases each). Germline CDR1 is LNHDA and CDR2 is SQIVND (reference sequence). This CDR3 has 14 amino acids. The germline V and J ends were trimmed by 4 bases and 1 base, with 11 bases remaining between them. CDR3 sequence reads: CASSNRDGSYEQYF. CDR3 in DNA: TGTGCCAGTAGTAACCGGGACGGATCCTACGAGCAGTACTTC.

The chain combines TRBV19 with TRBJ2-2; the match to TRBD2 covers 14 bases. With V trimmed by 5 bases and J by 3 bases, 2 bases remained unmatched. Germline CDR1 is LNHDA and CDR2 is SQIVND (reference sequence). The CDR3 consists of 16 residues. CDR3 sequence: CASSSTSGGDTGELFF. CDR3 sequence (DNA): TGTGCCAGTAGTTCGACTAGCGGGGGGGACACCGGGGAGCTGTTTTTT.

This sequence joins TRBV5-4 and TRBJ2-5; TRBD1 aligns across 8 bases. This CDR3 contains 11 residues. V was pared by 9 bases and J by 4 bases, with 2 bases of the junction left unmatched. Germline V gene lookup returns CDR1 SGHNT and CDR2 YYREEE (reference sequence). The chain's CDR3 is CATGQGETQYF. The CDR3 coding sequence is TGTGCCACCGGACAGGGAGAGACCCAGTACTTC.